This T cell receptor beta chain derives from a study of CD8+ T cells in alopecia areata. The trim removed 5 bases at V and 4 bases at J, leaving 6 bases unmatched. Germline values: CDR1 SQVTM, CDR2 ANQGSEA. There are 13 residues in the CDR3. General observations from the study: Numerous expanded lesional clones remained in scalp and blood during tofacitinib. Among the 100 top clones, expanded CD8+ clones, like scalp clonality, were significantly decreased by tofacitinib. Sequencing of scalp samples also captures resident alphabeta T cells of normal skin.

Sequencing relied on a cDNA template that was reverse transcribed from extracted RNA. Libraries were prepared by immunoSEQ multiplex PCR; TCRdb keeps only in-frame clonotypes and omits some of them. Counted here are over 95,000 clones, roughly two thirds occurring once; the ten biggest clones make up 15%. Treatment in this sample: oral pan-JAK inhibitor, 5-10 mg twice daily. Lesional scalp punch biopsies and peripheral blood were collected from alopecia areata patients. About this clone itself: Its antigen is currently unknown.

Sequenced here: CD8+ T cells sorted from blood, sampled at week 4, from a patient treated with tofacitinib. The clonotype was recovered from a human donor with alopecia areata. The rearrangement joins TRBV29-1 to TRBJ2-7; 9 bases are shared with TRBD1. CDR3 bases: TGCAGCGTTCTACCGGGACAGGGTTACGAGCAGTACTTC. This gives the protein CSVLPGQGYEQYF.